These 13 T cell receptor beta chains were all obtained from the same sample, sequenced in a study of T cells after yellow fever vaccination. TCRdb re-called the 5' RACE reads through MiXCR, storing one row per CDR3 protein. The sample shows 400,000 to 650,000 distinct CDR3 sequences, about a fifth of them seen only once. Source: PBMCs, taken roughly 20 days after the first yellow fever vaccination. The receptors here all came from a young man who received the YFV17D yellow fever vaccine.

The rearrangement uses TRBV5-6 and TRBJ1-2, with 8 bases aligning to TRBD1. CDR3 size: 14 residues. CDR1 and CDR2 (germline): SGHDT, YYEEEE. The trim removed 5 bases at V and 3 bases at J, leaving 6 bases unmatched. CDR3 amino acids: CASRGRGLDYGYTF. For the CDR3, the DNA is TGTGCCAGCAGAGGCAGGGGGCTCGACTATGGCTACACCTTC.

The V and J genes are TRBV10-2 and TRBJ2-7; the D is unclear. The germline V gene has CDR1 WSHSY and CDR2 SAAADI. V was shortened by 2 bases and J by 4 bases, with 9 bases between the two germline ends. The CDR3 runs 13 residues. Here the CDR3 reads CASSENLPYEQYF. The CDR3 nucleotides are TGCGCCAGCAGTGAGAATTTGCCTTACGAGCAGTACTTC.

This clonotype was seen more than once but under ten times. The rearrangement links TRBV5-1 to TRBJ2-2; D is possibly TRBD1 or TRBD2 (5 bases each). Germline V lookup: CDR1 SGHRS, CDR2 YFSETQ. Trimming removed 4 bases at V and 2 bases at J, with 9 bases between. CDR3 length equals 14 residues. The CDR3, as DNA: TGCGCCAGCAGCACGGGACCCAACACCGGGGAGCTGTTTTTT. It encodes CASSTGPNTGELFF. The full variable domain, rest sourced from reference TRBV5-1 and TRBJ2-2, is KAGVTQTPRYLIKTRGQQVTLSCSPISGHRSVSWYQQTPGQGLQFLFEYFSETQRNKGNFPGRFSGRQFSNSRSEMNVSTLELGDSALYLCASSTGPNTGELFFGEGSRLTVL.

This clonotype was observed a handful of times. V is TRBV12-3 or TRBV12-4 and J is TRBJ1-5; possibly TRBD1 for D (5 bases). The V end lost 7 bases, the J end lost 4 bases, and 17 bases lay between the germline ends. The CDR3 contains 15 residues. The CDR3 coding sequence is TGTGCCAGCACCGAATCGGGGGGAAGGAATCAGCCCCAGCATTTT. Residues: CASTESGGRNQPQHF.

The sample holds a few counts of this clonotype. The chain combines TRBV12-3 or TRBV12-4 with TRBJ2-3; unclear D gene. V was clipped by 6 bases and J by 2 bases, with 15 bases between them. The CDR3 contains 15 residues. The CDR3 loop reads CASSSFVSNTDTQYF. DNA of the CDR3: TGTGCCAGCAGCTCCTTCGTGAGCAACACAGATACGCAGTATTTT.

This chain uses TRBV11-2 with TRBJ1-1; D is unclear. V shed 6 bases and J shed 5 bases, with 13 bases lying between them. This CDR3 region has 13 residues. CDR1 is SGHAT and CDR2 is FQNNGV in the germline V gene. CDR3 protein: CASSLPVGTEAFF. CDR3 DNA: TGTGCCAGCAGTTTACCCGTTGGGACTGAAGCTTTCTTT.

This clonotype was detected only a few times. The V call is TRBV5-1, the J call TRBJ1-1, with a weak D call TRBD1 (5 bases). The ends were cut back, 4 bases at V and 4 bases at J, with 14 bases in the middle. The CDR3 totals 14 residues. In germline, CDR1 is SGHRS, CDR2 YFSETQ. The CDR3: CASSGTTQGTEAFF. The CDR3 region has the DNA TGCGCCAGCAGCGGGACTACCCAGGGCACTGAAGCTTTCTTT.

This chain joins TRBV4-1 and TRBJ2-3; TRBD2 agrees at 7 bases. Germline V gives CDR1 MGHRA, CDR2 YSYEKL. This CDR3 has 15 amino acids. Losses at the gene ends were 1 base for V and 4 bases for J; bases not matched to a gene: 5. Here the CDR3 DNA reads TGCGCCAGCAGCCAAGTCGGTCTAGCGGCAGATACGCAGTATTTT. It codes for CASSQVGLAADTQYF.

In its sample, this clonotype was seen a few times. The chain combines TRBV4-3 with TRBJ2-3, with no clear D. The V end was cut by 0 bases, the J end by 1 base, with 5 bases between. Germline CDR1 is LGHNA and CDR2 is YSLEER. The CDR3 extends over 14 amino acids. This CDR3 is CASSQEYGTDTQYF. CDR3 nucleotide sequence: TGCGCCAGCAGCCAAGAATATGGCACAGATACGCAGTATTTT.

V usage is TRBV11-2 and J usage is TRBJ2-3, with 10 bases lining up with TRBD2. V shed 5 bases and J 6 bases; nucleotides not matched to a gene: 17. The CDR3 runs 18 residues. Germline loops: CDR1 SGHAT, CDR2 FQNNGV. This CDR3 is CASSPPQRAGGRSDTQYF. CDR3 DNA: TGTGCCAGCAGCCCCCCCCAACGAGCGGGGGGGCGTTCGGATACGCAGTATTTT.

This clonotype has a handful of counts. The rearrangement uses TRBV27 and TRBJ2-7; 7 bases map to TRBD1. V lost 5 bases and J lost 8; bases outside the gene matches: 12. This CDR3 contains 14 residues. Germline values: CDR1 MNHEY, CDR2 SMNVEV (reference sequence). The CDR3 DNA reads TGTGCCAGCAGTCCCCGCGGGCCCAGGGGGAAGCAGTACTTC. This sequence encodes CASSPRGPRGKQYF.

On this clonotype: The germline gene is not matched at one end of the junction; a read error may be the cause. The DNA for the CDR3 is TGTGCCAGCAGCCAAGAAGGTAGCCCCCGACTTTATTTC. It specifies CASSQEGSPRLYF. The gene calls are TRBV4-2 and TRBJ2-7; the D is unclear. Looked up from germline, CDR1 is LGHNA and CDR2 is YNFKEQ. This CDR3 is 13 amino acids long.

This clonotype was detected a few times. The chain couples TRBV6-1 to TRBJ2-1; perhaps TRBD1 as D (5 bases). Looked up from germline, CDR1 is MNHNS and CDR2 is SASEGT. Trimming shortened V by 5 bases and J by 0 bases, and 14 bases separated the two germline ends. CDR3 length: 16 amino acids. CDR3 loop: CASSPYRLRSYNEQFF. In nucleotides, the CDR3 is TGTGCCAGCAGTCCCTACAGGCTCCGCTCCTACAATGAGCAGTTCTTC.